This paragraph reports one TCR beta chain. What it binds is unknown. MiXCR, run by TCRdb on the reads, gives a single entry per CDR3 protein. The sample carries approximately 730,000 distinct CDR3 sequences, approximately 33% recorded once. These data originate in a study of T cell repertoires in cytomegalovirus infection. Study background: HLA-C-restricted CMV epitopes, recently identified, and well-studied HLA-B-restricted ones were used by the study.

Study observations and caveats: Carriers of CMV plus the relevant HLA were identified by cumulative public TCR beta family frequency. Ex vivo, HLA-C-restricted CMV-specific TCR beta clonotypes prevailed over the rest of the response.

V was cut by 1 base and J by 6 bases, with 19 bases left in between. Looked up from germline, CDR1 is LGHNA and CDR2 is YSLEER. This CDR3 is built from 16 residues. The starting material was cultured PBMCs, obtained from culture after CMV antigen stimulation. J is TRBJ2-7 and V is TRBV4-3; D possibly corresponds to TRBD2 (5 bases). This receptor was obtained from a human donor in good health (CMV status not recorded). Some clones in this sample may be carry-over from other donors' samples. In nucleotides, the CDR3 is TGCGCCAGCAGCCAAGCGCTCAGAGGGTGGAGATCCGAGCAGTACTTC. This translates into CASSQALRGWRSEQYF.